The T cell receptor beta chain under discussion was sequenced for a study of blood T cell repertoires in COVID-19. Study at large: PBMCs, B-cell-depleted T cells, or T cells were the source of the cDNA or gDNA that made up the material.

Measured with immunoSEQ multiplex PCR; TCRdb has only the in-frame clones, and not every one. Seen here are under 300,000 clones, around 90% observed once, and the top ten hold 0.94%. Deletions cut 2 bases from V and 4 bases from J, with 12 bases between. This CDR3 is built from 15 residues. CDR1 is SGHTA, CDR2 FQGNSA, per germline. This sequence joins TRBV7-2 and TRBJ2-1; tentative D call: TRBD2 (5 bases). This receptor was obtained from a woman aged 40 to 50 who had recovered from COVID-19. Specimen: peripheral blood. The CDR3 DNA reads TGTGCCAGCAGCTTAACGGGGAATGGGTACAATGAGCAGTTCTTC. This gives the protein CASSLTGNGYNEQFF.